These 3 T cell receptor beta chains were sequenced from one sample in a study of shared clonotypes between healthy human individuals. Data came from immunoSEQ multiplex PCR; TCRdb stores just in-frame clones and leaves some out. The data hold more than 2,000,000 clones, with over 85% observed a single time. The sample consisted of naive CD4+ T cells from PBMCs. Subset given: CD45RA+ positively selected. These receptors originate from a man between 18 and 29 years old in good health. Some clones in this sample may be carry-over from other donors' samples.

V usage is TRBV7-2 and J usage is TRBJ2-5; no firm D call. The germline V gene encodes CDR1 SGHTA and CDR2 FQGNSA. V was clipped by 3 bases and J by 6 bases, with 14 bases between them. The CDR3 covers 14 residues. The chain's CDR3 is CASSLTGLSKTQYF. The CDR3 nucleotides read TGTGCCAGCAGCTTGACGGGTCTTTCGAAGACCCAGTACTTC.

The chain is built from TRBV5-4 and TRBJ2-7, with 8 bases lining up with TRBD1. CDR3 length: 14 residues. Unmatched junction bases numbered 10, after V lost 4 bases and J lost 7 bases. Germline V gene sequence: CDR1 SGHNT, CDR2 YYREEE (reference sequence). The DNA for the CDR3 is TGTGCCAGCAGCCAGGACAGGGTGTGGACGGAGCAGTACTTC. Amino acid sequence: CASSQDRVWTEQYF.

The chain links TRBV4-2 to TRBJ2-7, with D unclear. The CDR3 is made up of 17 amino acids. Germline V gene data show CDR1 as LGHNA and CDR2 as YNFKEQ. Trimming removed 4 bases at V and 0 bases at J, with 19 bases between. The CDR3 here is CASSPLPLTESSYEQYF. The CDR3 nucleotides are TGTGCCAGCAGCCCTCTCCCGTTGACTGAGAGCTCCTACGAGCAGTACTTC.